This passage covers 15 T cell receptor beta chains from one sample sequenced in a study of shared clonotypes between healthy human individuals. TCRdb's copy holds only in-frame clones and misses some; the assay was immunoSEQ multiplex PCR. The data contain about 2 million clones, about 94% of them seen just once; the ten biggest clones take up more than 0.95%. The naive CD8 fraction comprised CD45RO-negative cells positively selected for CCR7 and excluded terminally differentiated effector memory CD45RA+ cells. The sequencing input was naive CD8+ T cells sorted from blood. These TCRs come from a man aged 18 to 29 in good health.

This chain connects TRBV13 to TRBJ2-7; TRBD1 matches at 7 bases. This CDR3 is 13 amino acids long. CDR1 and CDR2 (germline): PRHDT, FYEKMQ (reference sequence). Trimming at V came to 0 bases and at J to 7 bases, leaving 3 bases not matched to a gene. The CDR3 loop is CASSLGGGLEQYF. The CDR3, as DNA: TGTGCCAGCAGCTTAGGAGGGGGCTTGGAGCAGTACTTC.

This chain links TRBV29-1 with TRBJ2-2, with D perhaps TRBD1 (6 bases). CDR3 size: 14 residues. In germline, CDR1 is SQVTM, CDR2 ANQGSEA. The CDR3 nucleotides read TGCAAAGAACAGGGATCCCTAAACACCGGGGAGCTGTTTTTT. Residues: CKEQGSLNTGELFF.

The chain links TRBV6-5 to TRBJ2-7, with TRBD1 matching 7 bases. Germline CDR1 reads MNHEY; CDR2 reads SVGAGI. V lost 8 bases, J lost 2 bases, and 9 bases stayed unmatched. CDR3 size: 14 residues. Written as DNA, the CDR3 is TGTGCCAGCGGGTGGACAGGAGAAGCCTACGAGCAGTACTTC. Amino acids: CASGWTGEAYEQYF.

This clone was observed once. The chain is built from TRBV11-2 and TRBJ2-2, with 7 bases identical to TRBD2. Germline V gene sequence: CDR1 SGHAT, CDR2 FQNNGV. Trimming took 5 bases from V and 2 from J; bases not matched to a gene: 11. The CDR3 length is 17 residues. The CDR3 loop reads CASSPMEGRDNTGELFF. DNA for the CDR3: TGTGCCAGCAGCCCTATGGAGGGGAGGGATAACACCGGGGAGCTGTTTTTT.

J is TRBJ2-1 and V is TRBV4-1, with 8 positions matching TRBD2. This CDR3 is built from 15 residues. V lost 4 bases to trimming and J lost 6 bases; unmatched junction nucleotides: 8. CDR1 and CDR2 from the germline V gene are MGHRA and YSYEKL. CDR3 in amino acids: CASSPLGSGSNEQFF. The CDR3 bases are TGCGCCAGCAGCCCCCTGGGCAGCGGGAGCAATGAGCAGTTCTTC.

The chain combines TRBV7-9 with TRBJ1-6, with D tentatively TRBD1 (5 bases). Germline V CDR1 and CDR2: SEHNR, FQNEAQ (reference sequence). This CDR3 contains 17 residues. The V and J ends lost 5 bases and 7 bases respectively, with 21 bases between them. The CDR3 region is CASSPSSGNSGNSPLHF. The CDR3 nucleotides read TGTGCCAGCAGCCCAAGTTCAGGGAACTCGGGGAATTCACCCCTCCACTTT.

This clone was seen a handful of times. V is TRBV4-1 and J is TRBJ1-2; 10 positions match TRBD1. CDR3 length: 15 amino acids. The ends lost 0 bases at V and 10 bases at J; junction bases unmatched: 8. The germline CDR1 and CDR2 sequences are MGHRA and YSYEKL. The CDR3 nucleotides are TGCGCCAGCAGCCAAGATCCCCGGGACAGGGGTGTCTACACCTTC. Its translation: CASSQDPRDRGVYTF.

The V gene is TRBV4-2, the J gene TRBJ2-7; unclear D gene. V was trimmed by 4 bases and J by 3 bases, leaving 7 bases between them. The length of the CDR3 is 12 residues. Per the germline V gene, CDR1 is LGHNA and CDR2 is YNFKEQ. The CDR3 region has the DNA TGTGCCAGCAGCCGAGTAAACTACGAGCAGTACTTC. Translation: CASSRVNYEQYF.

V is TRBV9 and J is TRBJ2-7; possible D gene TRBD1, 6 bases. This CDR3 is 14 amino acids long. Germline assignment: CDR1 SGDLS and CDR2 YYNGEE. Trimming cost V 4 bases and J 4 bases, with 15 bases left between them. The CDR3 loop is CASSLRGNPYEQYF. The CDR3 nucleotides read TGTGCCAGCAGCCTGAGGGGGAACCCATACGAGCAGTACTTC.

The rearrangement joins TRBV4-2 to TRBJ2-3; tentative D call: TRBD2 (6 bases). The CDR3 consists of 15 residues. CDR1 is LGHNA, CDR2 YNFKEQ, per germline. V was cut by 5 bases and J by 0 bases, with 12 bases left in between. In DNA, the CDR3 is TGTGCCAGCAGCGTACCCGGGACTAGCACAGATACGCAGTATTTT. Residues: CASSVPGTSTDTQYF.

The chain couples TRBV2 to TRBJ2-7, with TRBD1 identical over 8 bases. The trim removed 9 bases at V and 5 bases at J, leaving 12 bases unmatched. Germline CDR1 is SNHLY and CDR2 is FYNNEI. The CDR3 spans 14 residues. For the CDR3, the DNA is TGTGCCAGTGTAGAAGGACAGGGTATCGACGAGCAGTACTTC. Translation gives CASVEGQGIDEQYF.

This CDR3 is CASSQGPGGGSPLHF. CDR3 coding DNA: TGTGCCAGCAGCCAAGGGCCCGGGGGAGGTTCACCCCTCCACTTT. The chain has TRBV5-4 and TRBJ1-6, with D perhaps matching TRBD1 (5 bases). CDR1 SGHNT and CDR2 YYREEE come from the germline V gene (reference sequence). The CDR3 is made up of 15 amino acids. Trimming removed 4 bases from V and 9 bases from J, with 17 bases in between.

This chain uses TRBV4-2 with TRBJ2-7; D not resolved. CDR1 and CDR2 (germline): LGHNA, YNFKEQ. The V end was cut by 1 base, the J end by 2 bases, with 9 bases between. CDR3 length: 14 residues. The CDR3 nucleotides are TGTGCCAGCAGCCAAGGGAGAGTCACCTACGAGCAGTACTTC. It is translated as CASSQGRVTYEQYF.

The chain is built from TRBV7-2 and TRBJ2-7, with TRBD1 matching over 9 bases. Germline lookup yields CDR1 SGHTA and CDR2 FQGNSA. After removal of 1 base from V and 6 bases from J, the junction contained 7 bases not matched to a gene. There are 15 residues in the CDR3. The CDR3 sequence is CASSLVGQGVGEQYF. In DNA form, the CDR3 reads TGTGCCAGCAGCTTAGTGGGACAGGGTGTCGGCGAGCAGTACTTC.

The chain couples TRBV29-1 to TRBJ1-2, with TRBD1 matching 8 bases. J gave up 2 bases and V 1 base, and 3 bases lay outside the gene matches. In germline, CDR1 is SQVTM, CDR2 ANQGSEA. The CDR3 has 14 amino acids. The CDR3 loop reads CSVEGTGLNYGYTF. CDR3 DNA: TGCAGCGTTGAAGGGACAGGGCTCAACTATGGCTACACCTTC.